Below are 5 T cell receptor beta chains sequenced from a single sample in a study of T cells in Graves' hyperthyroidism and ophthalmopathy. It was RNA transcripts that yielded the amplified TCR beta CDR3 regions. HTBI primers were the set used in a first-round RT-PCR of the TCR CDR3. TCRdb fed the multiplex PCR reads into MiXCR, producing one record per CDR3 protein. The data show fewer than 750,000 distinct CDR3 sequences, approximately 14% seen once. The specimen sequenced was blood. The receptors here all came from a woman aged 40-49 years with Graves' ophthalmopathy.

At least ten counts were recorded for this clonotype. The chain uses TRBV13 and TRBJ1-2; D remains unclear. CDR1 is PRHDT and CDR2 is FYEKMQ in the germline V gene (reference sequence). Between the trimmed V and J ends, which lost 0 bases and 4 bases, there was a span of 18 bases. The CDR3 spans 17 residues. The CDR3 here is CASSLGGGGGSAYGYTF. CDR3 DNA sequence: TGTGCCAGCAGCTTAGGTGGAGGTGGCGGGTCTGCCTATGGCTACACCTTC.

This clonotype was counted many times. The V gene is TRBV7-9, the J gene TRBJ2-7, with no clear D. The CDR3 has 13 residues. Germline loops: CDR1 SEHNR, CDR2 FQNEAQ (reference sequence). Trimming stripped 4 bases from V and 6 bases from J, with 13 bases between. The chain's CDR3 is CASSSLGPAEQYF. The CDR3 region has the DNA TGTGCCAGCAGCTCCCTTGGCCCGGCCGAGCAGTACTTC.

This clonotype was observed many times. The chain carries TRBV28 and TRBJ1-2; unclear D gene. CDR1 MDHEN and CDR2 SYDVKM come from the germline V gene. The V and J ends lost 6 bases and 2 bases respectively, with 13 bases between them. CDR3 length: 14 residues. The DNA for the CDR3 is TGTGCCAGCAGCCGCAGGAGCCTAAACTATGGCTACACCTTC. It specifies CASSRRSLNYGYTF.

This clonotype was seen ten or more times. This chain links TRBV7-9 with TRBJ2-7; tentatively, D is TRBD1 (6 bases). Trimming took 3 bases from V and 2 from J, leaving 11 bases between them. The germline V gene encodes CDR1 SEHNR and CDR2 FQNEAQ (reference sequence). The CDR3 spans 14 residues. This CDR3 is CASSFSGQPYEQYF. In DNA form, the CDR3 reads TGTGCCAGCAGCTTCTCCGGACAGCCCTACGAGCAGTACTTC.

The CDR3 loop reads CATSDLQFRTFYEQYF. The CDR3 bases are TGTGCCACCAGTGATTTACAGTTTAGGACCTTTTACGAGCAGTACTTC. The V call is TRBV24-1, the J call TRBJ2-7; D is uncertain. CDR1 is KGHDR, CDR2 SFDVKD, per germline. The V gene lost 1 base and the J gene lost 4 bases, with 16 bases spanning the gap. This CDR3 comprises 16 residues.